This T cell receptor (beta chain) came from a study of cytomegalovirus exposure and HLA in healthy donors. Sequencing used immunoSEQ multiplex PCR; TCRdb keeps in-frame clones, though not all of them. The data hold fewer than 150,000 clones, with around 88% observed a single time. With 3 bases removed from V and 0 bases from J, the gap between germline ends came to 11 bases. Germline CDR1 reads KGHSH; CDR2 reads LQKENI. The CDR3 runs to 15 residues. The source of this sequence is a woman aged 18-29 years in good health and CMV-seropositive. This chain connects TRBV18 to TRBJ1-1, with D unresolved. The sequenced sample was PBMCs. CDR3 in DNA: TGTGCCAGCTCACCGGGGAGGGTCTTGAACACTGAAGCTTTCTTT. This sequence encodes CASSPGRVLNTEAFF. Full variable domain (rest looked up from reference TRBV18 and TRBJ1-1): NAGVMQNPRHLVRRRGQEARLRCSPMKGHSHVYWYRQLPEEGLKFMVYLQKENIIDESGMPKERFSAEFPKEGPSILRIQQVVRGDSAAYFCASSPGRVLNTEAFFGQGTRLTVV.